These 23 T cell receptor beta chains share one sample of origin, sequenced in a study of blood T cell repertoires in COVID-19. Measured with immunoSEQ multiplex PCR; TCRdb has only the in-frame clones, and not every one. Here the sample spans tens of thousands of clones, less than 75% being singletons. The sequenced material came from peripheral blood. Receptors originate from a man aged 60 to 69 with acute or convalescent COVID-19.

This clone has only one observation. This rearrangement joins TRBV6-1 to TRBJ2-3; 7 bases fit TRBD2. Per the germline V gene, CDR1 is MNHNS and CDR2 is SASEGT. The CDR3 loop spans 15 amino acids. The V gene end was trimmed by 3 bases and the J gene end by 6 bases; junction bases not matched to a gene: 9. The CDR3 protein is CASSDQRDPGDTQYF. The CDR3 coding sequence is TGTGCCAGCAGTGATCAGCGGGACCCCGGGGATACGCAGTATTTT.

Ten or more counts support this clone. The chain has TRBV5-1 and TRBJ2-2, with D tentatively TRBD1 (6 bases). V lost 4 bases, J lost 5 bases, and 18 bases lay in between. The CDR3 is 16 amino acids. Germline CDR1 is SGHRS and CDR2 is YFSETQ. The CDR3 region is CASSIRGTAQTGELFF. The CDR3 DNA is TGCGCCAGCAGCATAAGGGGGACCGCTCAGACCGGGGAGCTGTTTTTT.

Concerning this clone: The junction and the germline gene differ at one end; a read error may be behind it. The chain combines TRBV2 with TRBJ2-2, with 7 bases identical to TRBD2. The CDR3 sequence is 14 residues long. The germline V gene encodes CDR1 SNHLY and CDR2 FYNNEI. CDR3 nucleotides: TGTGCCAGCAGTGAGGCGGGGAGGGGCGGGCAGCTGTTTTTT. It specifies CASSEAGRGGQLFF.

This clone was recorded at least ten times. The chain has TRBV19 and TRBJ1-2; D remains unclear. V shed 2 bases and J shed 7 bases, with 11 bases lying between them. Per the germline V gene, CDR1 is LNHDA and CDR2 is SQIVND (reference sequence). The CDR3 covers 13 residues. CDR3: CASSIPVRAGYTF. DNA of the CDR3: TGTGCCAGTAGTATACCGGTGAGAGCTGGCTACACCTTC. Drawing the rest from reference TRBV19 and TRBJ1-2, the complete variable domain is DGGITQSPKYLFRKEGQNVTLSCEQNLNHDAMYWYRQDPGQGLRLIYYSQIVNDFQKGDIAEGYSVSREKKESFPLTVTSAQKNPTAFYLCASSIPVRAGYTFGSGTRLTVV.

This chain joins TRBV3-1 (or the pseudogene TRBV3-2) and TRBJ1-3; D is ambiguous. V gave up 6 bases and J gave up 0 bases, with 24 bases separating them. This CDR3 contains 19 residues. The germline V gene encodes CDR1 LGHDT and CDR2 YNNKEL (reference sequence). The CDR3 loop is CASRPTTRSTGYSGNTIYF. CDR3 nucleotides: TGTGCCAGCAGACCTACAACGCGATCGACGGGTTACTCTGGAAACACCATATATTTT.

The CDR3 DNA sequence: TGTGCCAGCGGGCGTCCTCTCCAAGAGACCCAGTACTTC. It encodes CASGRPLQETQYF. V and J are TRBV7-9 and TRBJ2-5, with D hard to call. Trimming removed 8 bases at V and 1 base at J, with 11 bases between. Germline V gene lookup returns CDR1 SEHNR and CDR2 FQNEAQ (reference sequence). CDR3 size: 13 residues.

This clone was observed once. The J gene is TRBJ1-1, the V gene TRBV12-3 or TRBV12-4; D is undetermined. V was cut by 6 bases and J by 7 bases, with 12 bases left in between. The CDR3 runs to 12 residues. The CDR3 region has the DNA TGTGCCAGCAGCGGGTCCCTCTTTGAAGCTTTCTTT. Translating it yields CASSGSLFEAFF.

The CDR3 DNA is TGTGCCAGCAGCTTTCCGGGGGGCCCCCAGCATTTT. Translated: CASSFPGGPQHF. This sequence joins TRBV5-4 and TRBJ1-5; D might be TRBD1 (6 bases). Germline assignment: CDR1 SGHNT and CDR2 YYREEE (reference sequence). The CDR3 has 12 residues. The V gene lost 2 bases and the J gene lost 10 bases, with 10 bases spanning the gap. The entire variable domain, with the rest obtained from reference TRBV5-4 and TRBJ1-5, is as follows: ETGVTQSPTHLIKTRGQQVTLRCSSQSGHNTVSWYQQALGQGPQFIFQYYREEENGRGNFPPRFSGLQFPNYSSELNVNALELDDSALYLCASSFPGGPQHFGDGTRLSIL.

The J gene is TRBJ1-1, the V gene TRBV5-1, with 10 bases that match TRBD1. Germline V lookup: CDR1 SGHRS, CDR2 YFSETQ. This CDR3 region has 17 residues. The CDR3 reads CASRRAHVDRGDTEAFF. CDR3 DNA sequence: TGCGCATCCCGTCGAGCCCACGTGGACAGGGGGGACACTGAAGCTTTCTTT.

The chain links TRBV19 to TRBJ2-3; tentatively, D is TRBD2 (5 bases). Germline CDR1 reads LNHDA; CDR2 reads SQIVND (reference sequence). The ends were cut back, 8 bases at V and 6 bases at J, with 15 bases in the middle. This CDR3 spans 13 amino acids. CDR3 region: CASGLAREDTQYF. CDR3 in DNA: TGTGCCAGTGGCCTAGCCCGAGAGGATACGCAGTATTTT.

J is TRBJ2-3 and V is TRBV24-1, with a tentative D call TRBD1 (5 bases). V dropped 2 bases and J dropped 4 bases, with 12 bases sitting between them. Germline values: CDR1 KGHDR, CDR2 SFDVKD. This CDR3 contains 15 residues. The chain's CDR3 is CATSDSGPGSDTQYF. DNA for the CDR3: TGTGCCACCAGTGATTCCGGGCCAGGGTCAGATACGCAGTATTTT.

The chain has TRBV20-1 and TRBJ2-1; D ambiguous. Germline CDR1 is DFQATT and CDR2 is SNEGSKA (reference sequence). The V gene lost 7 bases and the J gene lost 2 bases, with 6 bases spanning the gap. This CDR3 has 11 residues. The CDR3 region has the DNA TGCAGTGGCCAGACCTACAATGAGCAGTTCTTC. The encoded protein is CSGQTYNEQFF.

CDR3 residues: CASSSRGDPGNTIYF. The DNA for the CDR3 is TGTGCCAGTAGTTCTCGGGGGGATCCTGGAAACACCATATATTTT. The chain recombines TRBV19 with TRBJ1-3; D possibly corresponds to TRBD1 (5 bases). The CDR3 is 15 amino acids. The V end was cut by 5 bases, the J end by 2 bases, with 13 bases between. Germline V gives CDR1 LNHDA, CDR2 SQIVND (reference sequence).

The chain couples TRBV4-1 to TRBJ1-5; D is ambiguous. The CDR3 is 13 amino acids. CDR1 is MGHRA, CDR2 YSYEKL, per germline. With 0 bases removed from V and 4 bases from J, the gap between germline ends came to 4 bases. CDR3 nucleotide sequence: TGCGCCAGCAGCCAAGATTCGAATCAGCCCCAGCATTTT. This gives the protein CASSQDSNQPQHF.

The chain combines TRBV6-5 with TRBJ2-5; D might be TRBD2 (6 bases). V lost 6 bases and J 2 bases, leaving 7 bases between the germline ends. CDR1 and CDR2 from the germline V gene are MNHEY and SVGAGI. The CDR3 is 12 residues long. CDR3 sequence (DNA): TGTGCCAGCAGCCGGGAGCAAGAGACCCAGTACTTC. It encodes CASSREQETQYF.

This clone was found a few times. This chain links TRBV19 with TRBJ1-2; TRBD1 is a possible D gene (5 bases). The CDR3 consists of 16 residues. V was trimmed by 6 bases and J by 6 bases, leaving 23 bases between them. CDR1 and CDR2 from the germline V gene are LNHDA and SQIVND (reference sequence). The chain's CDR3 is CASRSLYRPMLDGYTF. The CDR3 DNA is TGTGCCAGTAGGAGCTTGTACAGGCCGATGTTGGATGGCTACACCTTC.

The CDR3 reads CASSTAESSYNSPLHF. CDR3 DNA sequence: TGTGCCAGCAGCACAGCGGAGAGCTCCTATAATTCACCCCTCCACTTT. The chain employs TRBV27 and TRBJ1-6; the D is unclear. The germline V gene has CDR1 MNHEY and CDR2 SMNVEV (reference sequence). This CDR3 has 16 amino acids. Trimming left V 6 bases short and J 0 bases short, with 12 bases between.

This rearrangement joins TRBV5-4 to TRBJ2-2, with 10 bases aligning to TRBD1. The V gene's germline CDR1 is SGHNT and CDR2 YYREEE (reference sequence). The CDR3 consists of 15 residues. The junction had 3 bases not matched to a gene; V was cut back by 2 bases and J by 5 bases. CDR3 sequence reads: CASSFGTGVTGELFF. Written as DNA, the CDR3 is TGTGCCAGCAGCTTCGGGACAGGGGTGACCGGGGAGCTGTTTTTT.

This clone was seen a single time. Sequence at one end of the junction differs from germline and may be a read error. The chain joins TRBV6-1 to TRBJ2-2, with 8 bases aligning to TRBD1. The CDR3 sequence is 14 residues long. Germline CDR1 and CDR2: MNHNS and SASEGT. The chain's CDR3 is CASTEGRTGRKLFF. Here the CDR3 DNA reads TGTGCCAGCACTGAAGGAAGGACAGGGCGAAAGCTGTTTTTT.

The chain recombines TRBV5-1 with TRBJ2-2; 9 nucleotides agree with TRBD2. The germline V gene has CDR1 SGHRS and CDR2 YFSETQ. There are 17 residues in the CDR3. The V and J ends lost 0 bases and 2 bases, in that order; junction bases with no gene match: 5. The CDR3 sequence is CASSLASGGLNTGELFF. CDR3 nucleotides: TGCGCCAGCAGCTTGGCAAGCGGGGGGTTAAACACCGGGGAGCTGTTTTTT.

This chain's CDR3 is CASWAGGSEQFF. In DNA, the CDR3 is TGTGCCAGCTGGGCGGGGGGGAGTGAGCAGTTCTTC. The chain combines TRBV2 with TRBJ2-1; 9 bases agree with TRBD2. The CDR3 consists of 12 residues. V was pared by 8 bases and J by 9 bases, with 5 bases of the junction left unmatched. From germline, CDR1 is SNHLY and CDR2 FYNNEI.

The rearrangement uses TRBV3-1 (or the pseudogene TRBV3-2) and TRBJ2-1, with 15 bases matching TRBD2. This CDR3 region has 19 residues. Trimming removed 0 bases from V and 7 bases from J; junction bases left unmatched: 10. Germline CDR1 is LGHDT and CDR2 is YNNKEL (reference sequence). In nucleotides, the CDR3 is TGTGCCAGCAGCCAAGAAGGGCCGGGACTAGCGGGAGGTCGGAATGAGCAGTTCTTC. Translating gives CASSQEGPGLAGGRNEQFF.

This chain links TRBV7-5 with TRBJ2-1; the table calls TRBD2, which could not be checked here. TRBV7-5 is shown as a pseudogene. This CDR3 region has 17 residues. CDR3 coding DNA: TGTGTCAGCTGCCGGTCTTCATGTCTTCATTCCTACAATGAGCAGTTCTTC. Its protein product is CVSCRSSCLHSYNEQFF.